This T cell receptor (beta chain) was sequenced in a study of graft-versus-host responses after intestinal transplantation. Background on the study: Transplants were multivisceral, liver-intestinal, or isolated intestinal. Induction using anti-thymocyte globulin, followed by tacrolimus and steroids for two to four years, was given to all recipients. The study, taken as a whole, reports: Recipient marrow harbored GvH clones, some of which surfaced first in ileum or blood. There was an association between peak levels of circulating GvH clones and early post-transplant HvG declines.

Sequencing was performed with immunoSEQ multiplex PCR; in TCRdb, only in-frame clones are kept and a portion is missing. The data hold about 82,000 clones, with roughly 89% observed a single time. Regarding this clone: Its antigen is unidentified.

Per the germline V gene, CDR1 is MGHRA and CDR2 is YSYEKL. Trimming cost V 4 bases and J 1 base, with 20 bases left between them. The CDR3 covers 17 residues. This receptor was taken from a human donor who received an intestinal transplant. This sample comprised unstimulated CD4+ T cells sorted from spleen or lymph node cells, obtained before intestinal transplant. V is TRBV4-1 and J is TRBJ2-7, with D perhaps matching TRBD2 (5 bases). The CDR3 loop reads CASSPIFRVSGSYEQYF. DNA for the CDR3: TGCGCCAGCAGCCCTATTTTTAGGGTATCGGGGTCCTACGAGCAGTACTTC.